The 11 T cell receptor beta chains reported below all come from one sample, sequenced in a study of regulatory T cells in long-lasting Graves disease. The time point: newly diagnosed GD, antithyroid drugs for less than 3 months. With RNA extracted from PBMCs as input, the TCR library was made. Investigators prepared the TCR beta libraries by applying iRepertoire HTBI primers and Arm-PCR of CDR3 regions. MiXCR, applied by TCRdb to the multiplex PCR reads, yields one record per CDR3 protein. The sample contains 550,000 to 650,000 distinct CDR3 sequences, about 16% of which appear only once. These data were also filed under a second study, of T cells in Graves' hyperthyroidism and ophthalmopathy.

The sample here was peripheral blood mononuclear cells (PBMCs), taken at new diagnosis, from a patient treated with antithyroid drugs. The receptors stem from a young man with Graves disease.

This clonotype has only a few counts. The chain employs TRBV7-2 and TRBJ1-6; D unresolved. Trimming took 1 base from V and 4 from J, leaving 8 bases between them. Per germline, CDR1 SGHTA and CDR2 FQGNSA. The length of the CDR3 is 15 residues. The DNA of the CDR3 is TGTGCCAGCAGCTTAGTACCGGATTATAATTCACCCCTCCACTTT. Its protein product is CASSLVPDYNSPLHF. Combining the CDR3 with reference TRBV7-2 and TRBJ1-6 gives the whole variable domain GAGVSQSPSNKVTEKGKDVELRCDPISGHTALYWYRQSLGQGLEFLIYFQGNSAPDKSGLPSDRFSAERTGGSVSTLTIQRTQQEDSAVYLCASSLVPDYNSPLHFGNGTRLTVT.

The chain uses TRBV5-1 and TRBJ1-3; unclear D gene. CDR1 and CDR2 from the germline V gene are SGHRS and YFSETQ. This CDR3 spans 13 amino acids. Trimming cost V 5 bases and J 8 bases, with 14 bases left between them. CDR3 in DNA: TGCGCCAGCAGGGGGATCGGAGCGGACACCATATATTTT. Residues: CASRGIGADTIYF.

This clonotype has a handful of counts. CDR3 loop: CAISGGAPPGDLNQPQHF. The DNA of the CDR3 is TGTGCCATCAGTGGTGGGGCCCCCCCTGGGGATCTCAATCAGCCCCAGCATTTT. The J gene is TRBJ1-5, the V gene TRBV10-3; D might be TRBD1 (5 bases). The CDR3 runs to 18 residues. Between the trimmed V and J ends, which lost 4 bases and 3 bases, there was a span of 22 bases. Germline lookup yields CDR1 ENHRY and CDR2 SYGVKD.

This clonotype was seen only a few times. The chain is built from TRBV20-1 and TRBJ1-2; D gene uncertain. Germline-derived CDR1 and CDR2 are DFQATT and SNEGSKA (reference sequence). There are 16 residues in the CDR3. V gave up 1 base and J gave up 2 bases, with 17 bases separating them. The CDR3 sequence is CSARGKGLGNNYGYTF. In nucleotides, the CDR3 is TGCAGTGCTAGAGGCAAGGGCTTGGGAAACAACTATGGCTACACCTTC.

This clonotype has ten or more counts. This chain uses TRBV19 with TRBJ2-3; no clear D. Germline lookup yields CDR1 LNHDA and CDR2 SQIVND (reference sequence). V lost 10 bases and J 2 bases, leaving 19 bases between the germline ends. The CDR3 totals 15 residues. In DNA, the CDR3 is TGTGCCACCGCGAGGCCCAGTGGCCCCACAGATACGCAGTATTTT. Protein product: CATARPSGPTDTQYF.

The chain recombines TRBV5-1 with TRBJ1-1; the D gene is possibly TRBD1 (6 bases). Germline CDR1 and CDR2: SGHRS and YFSETQ. V lost 5 bases, J lost 5 bases, and 19 bases lay in between. The CDR3 extends over 15 amino acids. Here the CDR3 DNA reads TGCGCCAGCAGGGGGGCACTAAGGACGGGTACTGAAGCTTTCTTT. The encoded protein is CASRGALRTGTEAFF.

This clonotype was picked up a small number of times. V gene TRBV6-4 combines with J gene TRBJ2-3, with 10 bases that match TRBD1. Germline V gene data show CDR1 as MRHNA and CDR2 as SNTAGT. Trimming removed 3 bases from V and 2 bases from J; junction bases left unmatched: 5. The CDR3 covers 16 residues. CDR3 amino acids: CASSEAGTGVTDTQYF. The DNA of the CDR3 is TGTGCCAGCAGTGAGGCCGGGACAGGGGTCACAGATACGCAGTATTTT.

This clonotype was picked up many times. The chain uses TRBV29-1 and TRBJ2-1; possible D gene TRBD2, 5 bases. With 7 bases removed from V and 7 bases from J, the gap between germline ends came to 17 bases. CDR3 length equals 13 residues. Germline V CDR1 and CDR2: SQVTM, ANQGSEA. For the CDR3, the DNA is TGCAGCGCCGCCCCTCGGGGAAGGAATGAGCAGTTCTTC. Translating it yields CSAAPRGRNEQFF.

This clonotype was counted ten times or more. V gene TRBV7-8 combines with J gene TRBJ1-5, with D possibly matching TRBD1 (6 bases). Germline lookup yields CDR1 SGHVS and CDR2 FQNEAQ. V was pared by 2 bases and J by 3 bases, with 14 bases between. CDR3 size: 16 residues. The CDR3 loop reads CASSLRGAGLNQPQHF. The CDR3 coding sequence is TGTGCCAGCAGCTTAAGGGGGGCAGGGCTCAATCAGCCCCAGCATTTT.

The rearrangement joins TRBV11-3 to TRBJ2-5; D perhaps matches TRBD1 (6 bases). The CDR3 contains 15 residues. Germline V gene data show CDR1 as SGHNT and CDR2 as YENEEA. The ends were cut back, 2 bases at V and 2 bases at J, with 12 bases in the middle. In DNA, the CDR3 is TGTGCCAGCAGCTTAACAGGGCGCGCGCAAGAGACCCAGTACTTC. Translating it yields CASSLTGRAQETQYF. Looking up the rest from reference TRBV11-3 and TRBJ2-5 gives the full variable domain: EAGVVQSPRYKIIEKKQPVAFWCNPISGHNTLYWYLQNLGQGPELLIRYENEEAVDDSQLPKDRFSAERLKGVDSTLKIQPAELGDSAVYLCASSLTGRAQETQYFGPGTRLLVL.

This clonotype was picked up many times. V is TRBV5-1 and J is TRBJ2-7; 9 bases fit TRBD1. This CDR3 has 15 residues. Germline loops: CDR1 SGHRS, CDR2 YFSETQ. Trimming cost V 3 bases and J 4 bases; bases outside gene matches: 8. Here the CDR3 DNA reads TGCGCCAGCAGCTCTAACTCGGGACAGGGTTACGAGCAGTACTTC. Translated, it gives CASSSNSGQGYEQYF. Supplemented by reference TRBV5-1 and TRBJ2-7, the full variable domain reads KAGVTQTPRYLIKTRGQQVTLSCSPISGHRSVSWYQQTPGQGLQFLFEYFSETQRNKGNFPGRFSGRQFSNSRSEMNVSTLELGDSALYLCASSSNSGQGYEQYFGPGTRLTVT.